The clone carrying this T cell receptor beta chain appeared once. After removal of 4 bases from V and 7 bases from J, the junction contained 6 bases not matched to a gene. This CDR3 has 14 residues. Germline loops: CDR1 SGHRS, CDR2 YFSETQ. The authors' processing: Reference gene primer amplification yielded estimated nucleated cell counts. Measured with immunoSEQ multiplex PCR; TCRdb has only the in-frame clones, and not every one. The D gene and trimming were derived from the DNA, and the V and J assignments and clone size from that table. This sample has fewer than 200,000 clones, with approximately 87% found just once. This sample is part of a study of blood T cell repertoires in COVID-19. Overall study: Spain, Italy and the United States supplied samples that represented acute and convalescent COVID-19.

Sequences were obtained from peripheral blood. The V and J genes are TRBV5-1 and TRBJ1-2; 11 bases line up with TRBD1. The sequence was collected from a woman aged 65 to 85 with COVID-19, enrolled during active disease. CDR3 in DNA: TGCGCCAGCAGCCCCTGGACAGGGGGCGGTGGCTACACCTTC. Translation: CASSPWTGGGGYTF.